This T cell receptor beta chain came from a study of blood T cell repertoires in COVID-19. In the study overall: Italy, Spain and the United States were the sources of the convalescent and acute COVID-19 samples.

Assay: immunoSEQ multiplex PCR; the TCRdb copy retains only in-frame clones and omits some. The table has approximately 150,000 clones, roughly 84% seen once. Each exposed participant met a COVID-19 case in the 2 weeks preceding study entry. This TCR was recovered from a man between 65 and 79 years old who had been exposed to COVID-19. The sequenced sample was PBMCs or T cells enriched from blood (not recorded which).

The CDR3 coding sequence is TGTGCCAGCTCACCAGGGGGCAGGGGGCTTGACACTGAAGCTTTCTTT. As protein: CASSPGGRGLDTEAFF. The chain combines TRBV18 with TRBJ1-1, with TRBD1 identical over 8 bases. This CDR3 contains 16 residues. Trimming at V came to 2 bases and at J to 3 bases, leaving 8 bases not matched to a gene. In germline, CDR1 is KGHSH, CDR2 LQKENI.